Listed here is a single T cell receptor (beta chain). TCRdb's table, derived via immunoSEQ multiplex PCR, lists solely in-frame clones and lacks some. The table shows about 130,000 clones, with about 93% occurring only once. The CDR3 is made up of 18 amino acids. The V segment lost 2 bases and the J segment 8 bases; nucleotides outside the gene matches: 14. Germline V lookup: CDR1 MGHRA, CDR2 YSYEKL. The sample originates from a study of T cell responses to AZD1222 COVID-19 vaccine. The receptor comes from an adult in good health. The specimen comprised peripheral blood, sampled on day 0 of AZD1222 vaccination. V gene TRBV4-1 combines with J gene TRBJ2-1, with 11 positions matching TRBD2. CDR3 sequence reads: CASSQSTTSGRTLDEQFF. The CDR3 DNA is TGCGCCAGCAGCCAATCAACCACTAGCGGGAGAACTCTCGATGAGCAGTTCTTC.